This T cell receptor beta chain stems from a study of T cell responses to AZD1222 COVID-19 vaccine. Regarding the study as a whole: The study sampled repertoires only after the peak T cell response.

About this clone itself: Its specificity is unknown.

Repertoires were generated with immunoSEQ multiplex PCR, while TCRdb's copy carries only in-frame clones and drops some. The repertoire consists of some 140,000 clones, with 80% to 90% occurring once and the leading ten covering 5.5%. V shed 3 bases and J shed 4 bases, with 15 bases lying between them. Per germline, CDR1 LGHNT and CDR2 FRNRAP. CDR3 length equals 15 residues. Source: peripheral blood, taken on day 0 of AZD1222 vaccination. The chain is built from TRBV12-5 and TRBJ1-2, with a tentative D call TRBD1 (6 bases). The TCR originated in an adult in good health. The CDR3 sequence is CASGFGGGSGYGYTF. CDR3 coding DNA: TGTGCTAGTGGTTTCGGGGGGGGCTCTGGCTATGGCTACACCTTC. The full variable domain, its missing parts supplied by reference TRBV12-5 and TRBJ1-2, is DARVTQTPRHKVTEMGQEVTMRCQPILGHNTVFWYRQTMMQGLELLAYFRNRAPLDDSGMPKDRFSAEMPDATLATLKIQPSEPRDSAVYFCASGFGGGSGYGYTFGSGTRLTVV.